In this sample, the clone carrying this T cell receptor (beta chain) turned up once. The sample is drawn from a study of memory CD4+ T cells and cytomegalovirus serostatus. V was clipped by 4 bases and J by 3 bases, with 10 bases between them. The CDR3 spans 14 residues. Per the germline V gene, CDR1 is SNHLY and CDR2 is FYNNEI. Sequencing used immunoSEQ multiplex PCR; TCRdb keeps in-frame clones, though not all of them. The profile covers about 25,000 clones, with about four fifths appearing a single time and approximately 0.68% taken by the ten largest. The sort gate was single viable CD3+CD4+CD8-CD45RO+ cells for memory CD4+ T cells.

This clonotype was obtained from an adult in good health and CMV-seronegative. The sample comprised memory CD4+ T cells from blood. The rearrangement links TRBV2 to TRBJ1-5; D is unclear. The CDR3 region is CASSVGPDNQPQHF. In DNA, the CDR3 is TGTGCCAGCAGTGTAGGGCCAGACAATCAGCCCCAGCATTTT.